The clone carrying this T cell receptor beta chain turned up a few times. The entry originates in a study of CD8+CD57+ T cells in acquired aplastic anemia. Sequenced patients had shown CD8+CD57+ cell expansion by flow cytometry. Severe acquired aplastic anemia was the diagnosis recorded for all patients. Trimming took 4 bases from V and 6 from J; bases not matched to a gene: 12. The CDR3 is 15 amino acids. Germline CDR1 is SGHRS and CDR2 is YFSETQ. Genomic DNA served as template for TCR beta VDJ and CDR3 profiling. Using its own MiXCR run on the reads, TCRdb lists one record per CDR3 protein. The sample has about 160,000 distinct CDR3 sequences, about two thirds seen once.

Sequencing was carried out using sorted CD4+, CD8+, or CD8+CD57+ T cells (not recorded which) from PBMCs. This chain uses TRBV5-1 with TRBJ2-7, with 8 bases aligning to TRBD2. The receptor was isolated from a human donor with aplastic anemia. Here the CDR3 DNA reads TGCGCCAGCAGCCCGGGACTAGGCCCTCATCGCGAGCAGTACTTC. This encodes CASSPGLGPHREQYF. The variable domain in full, with the rest retrieved from reference TRBV5-1 and TRBJ2-7, is KAGVTQTPRYLIKTRGQQVTLSCSPISGHRSVSWYQQTPGQGLQFLFEYFSETQRNKGNFPGRFSGRQFSNSRSEMNVSTLELGDSALYLCASSPGLGPHREQYFGPGTRLTVT.